The 23 T cell receptor beta chains below were found in one sample sequenced in a study of beta chain features in type 1 diabetes. cDNA synthesis used the whole RNA isolate, giving expressed TCRB sequences. Profiling relied on immunoSEQ multiplex PCR, and the TCRdb table lists in-frame clones only, not all of them. The table includes about 230,000 clones, around 16% detected once. The study's findings and limits: In all four CD4+ subsets, TCRB CDR3 length was significantly, moderately reduced in type 1 diabetes.

Their cognate antigens are unknown. Material for sequencing was naive CD4+ T cells from blood. Every receptor here comes from a young man with type 1 diabetes.

This sequence joins TRBV7-2 and TRBJ2-3; unclear D gene. CDR1 is SGHTA, CDR2 FQGNSA, per germline. V lost 2 bases and J 1 base, leaving 7 bases between the germline ends. The CDR3 is 14 residues long. CDR3 loop: CASSLMAGTDTQYF. As DNA, the CDR3 is TGTGCCAGCAGCTTAATGGCAGGCACAGATACGCAGTATTTT.

The chain employs TRBV18 and TRBJ2-1, with D unclear. V was cut by 5 bases and J by 5 bases, with 4 bases left in between. This CDR3 is 11 amino acids long. From germline, CDR1 is KGHSH and CDR2 LQKENI. CDR3 amino acids: CASSGDNEQFF. CDR3 in DNA: TGTGCCAGCTCAGGGGACAATGAGCAGTTCTTC. The whole variable domain, filled in from reference TRBV18 and TRBJ2-1, reads NAGVMQNPRHLVRRRGQEARLRCSPMKGHSHVYWYRQLPEEGLKFMVYLQKENIIDESGMPKERFSAEFPKEGPSILRIQQVVRGDSAAYFCASSGDNEQFFGPGTRLTVL.

This clone showed up just a few times. V is TRBV18 and J is TRBJ2-5, with 7 nucleotides matching TRBD2. Germline V gives CDR1 KGHSH, CDR2 LQKENI. The CDR3 consists of 12 residues. Trimming cost V 5 bases and J 9 bases; bases outside gene matches: 6. CDR3 amino acids: CASSSLREAQYF. The CDR3 bases are TGTGCCAGCTCAAGTCTCCGGGAGGCCCAGTACTTC. Full variable domain (remainder filled in from reference TRBV18 and TRBJ2-5): NAGVMQNPRHLVRRRGQEARLRCSPMKGHSHVYWYRQLPEEGLKFMVYLQKENIIDESGMPKERFSAEFPKEGPSILRIQQVVRGDSAAYFCASSSLREAQYFGPGTRLLVL.

For the CDR3, the DNA is TGCGCCAGCAGCTTGGGAGGAGATACGCAGTATTTT. Its translation is CASSLGGDTQYF. The chain employs TRBV5-1 and TRBJ2-3; D is ambiguous. Germline assignment: CDR1 SGHRS and CDR2 YFSETQ. The CDR3 is 12 amino acids. The germline V and J ends were trimmed by 0 bases and 5 bases, with 4 bases remaining between them.

The rearrangement links TRBV18 to TRBJ2-1; D remains ambiguous. The CDR3 length is 15 residues. V was clipped by 4 bases and J by 3 bases, with 13 bases between them. Germline loops: CDR1 KGHSH, CDR2 LQKENI. For the CDR3, the DNA is TGTGCCAGCTCACAGGAGTTTGGGGACTACAATGAGCAGTTCTTC. This translates into CASSQEFGDYNEQFF. The entire variable domain, with the rest obtained from reference TRBV18 and TRBJ2-1, is as follows: NAGVMQNPRHLVRRRGQEARLRCSPMKGHSHVYWYRQLPEEGLKFMVYLQKENIIDESGMPKERFSAEFPKEGPSILRIQQVVRGDSAAYFCASSQEFGDYNEQFFGPGTRLTVL.

This clone was seen more than once but under ten times. The CDR3 bases are TGTGCCAGCAGTTCAACCTCGTCCCAGCGCCCGTTCTTC. Its protein product is CASSSTSSQRPFF. The V call is TRBV28, the J call TRBJ2-1; D gene ambiguous. The germline V gene encodes CDR1 MDHEN and CDR2 SYDVKM. This CDR3 has 13 amino acids. V dropped 4 bases and J dropped 15 bases, with 19 bases sitting between them. Together with reference TRBV28 and TRBJ2-1, the CDR3 gives the full variable domain: DVKVTQSSRYLVKRTGEKVFLECVQDMDHENMFWYRQDPGLGLRLIYFSYDVKMKEKGDIPEGYSVSREKKERFSLILESASTNQTSMYLCASSSTSSQRPFFGPGTRLTVL.

This clone was detected a few times. The chain has TRBV30 and TRBJ1-4; D gene uncertain. CDR3 length: 16 amino acids. V lost 1 base to trimming and J lost 0 bases, with 12 bases between them. Germline assignment: CDR1 GTSNPN and CDR2 SVGIG (reference sequence). CDR3 coding DNA: TGTGCCTGGAGTGCCTATCCCGCTGCAACTAATGAAAAACTGTTTTTT. Amino acid sequence: CAWSAYPAATNEKLFF.

The CDR3 sequence is CSVAQVLMNTEAFF. The CDR3 bases are TGCAGCGTTGCCCAGGTACTCATGAACACTGAAGCTTTCTTT. The chain couples TRBV29-1 to TRBJ1-1, with D uncertain. Trimming pared 4 bases from V and 0 bases from J, leaving 12 bases between. This CDR3 region has 14 residues. From germline, CDR1 is SQVTM and CDR2 ANQGSEA.

The rearrangement joins TRBV11-2 to TRBJ2-5, with 9 bases identical to TRBD1. Germline-derived CDR1 and CDR2 are SGHAT and FQNNGV. J lost 4 bases, V lost 5 bases, and 5 bases had no gene match. This CDR3 spans 14 amino acids. The CDR3 bases are TGTGCCAGCAGCCCGGGACAGGGAATAGAGACCCAGTACTTC. It yields the protein CASSPGQGIETQYF.

This clone was seen a handful of times. This rearrangement joins TRBV30 to TRBJ1-2; D is ambiguous. The CDR3 has 12 residues. V lost 0 bases and J lost 5, with 7 bases in between. The germline gives CDR1 GTSNPN, CDR2 SVGIG (reference sequence). The CDR3 loop is CAWSVPQYGYTF. The CDR3 nucleotides are TGTGCCTGGAGTGTACCACAGTATGGCTACACCTTC.

This clone has a handful of counts. In the same sample, other DNA sequences code for this CDR3. The V and J genes are TRBV7-2 and TRBJ2-3; 7 positions match TRBD2. The junction had 4 bases not matched to a gene; V was cut back by 5 bases and J by 5 bases. Per germline, CDR1 SGHTA and CDR2 FQGNSA. The CDR3 runs 13 residues. CDR3 loop: CASSLREGDTQYF. The DNA of the CDR3 is TGTGCCAGCAGCCTAAGGGAGGGAGATACGCAGTATTTT.

This clone was seen only a few times. The rearrangement joins TRBV20-1 to TRBJ2-7; weak D call: TRBD1 (6 bases). The V gene lost 8 bases and the J gene lost 3 bases, with 11 bases spanning the gap. The germline V gene has CDR1 DFQATT and CDR2 SNEGSKA (reference sequence). The CDR3 contains 11 residues. The CDR3 protein is CSIRQDYEQYF. The CDR3 DNA reads TGCAGTATTAGACAGGACTACGAGCAGTACTTC.

CDR3 in DNA: TGTGCCAGCAGCTTATTGGACTATACCCGGGAGCTGTTTTTT. Translated, it gives CASSLLDYTRELFF. The genes are TRBV7-8 and TRBJ2-2, with D maybe TRBD2 (6 bases). The CDR3 extends over 14 amino acids. The germline V and J ends were trimmed by 2 bases and 9 bases, with 13 bases remaining between them. CDR1 and CDR2 from the germline V gene are SGHVS and FQNEAQ. The whole variable domain, filled in from reference TRBV7-8 and TRBJ2-2, reads GAGVSQSPRYKVAKRGQDVALRCDPISGHVSLFWYQQALGQGPEFLTYFQNEAQLDKSGLPSDRFFAERPEGSVSTLKIQRTQQEDSAVYLCASSLLDYTRELFFGEGSRLTVL.

There are a few counts of this clone. V and J are TRBV5-4 and TRBJ2-1; no clear D. V lost 0 bases and J lost 8, with 12 bases in between. Germline V gives CDR1 SGHNT, CDR2 YYREEE (reference sequence). CDR3 length: 14 residues. In DNA, the CDR3 is TGTGCCAGCAGCTTGGTGGGAACCTCCCATGAGCAGTTCTTC. This encodes CASSLVGTSHEQFF.

This clone was picked up a small number of times. The chain is built from TRBV7-2 and TRBJ1-5; perhaps TRBD1 as D (5 bases). CDR1 and CDR2 (germline): SGHTA, FQGNSA. The CDR3 sequence is 14 residues long. V lost 5 bases and J lost 2, with 10 bases in between. CDR3 coding DNA: TGTGCCAGCAGCCCCAGGGTTGGCAATCAGCCCCAGCATTTT. Its protein product is CASSPRVGNQPQHF.

There are a few counts of this clone. The CDR3 spells CAISEAQAFYGYTF. The CDR3 bases are TGTGCCATCAGTGAGGCACAGGCATTCTATGGCTACACCTTC. The V call is TRBV10-3, the J call TRBJ1-2; tentatively, D is TRBD1 (5 bases). Germline CDR1 is ENHRY and CDR2 is SYGVKD. V shed 2 bases and J shed 4 bases, with 11 bases lying between them. This CDR3 has 14 residues.

CDR3 nucleotides: TGCAGCGCTTACTCAATAGCGGAGACCTACAATGAGCAGTTCTTC. Translating it yields CSAYSIAETYNEQFF. The chain uses TRBV29-1 and TRBJ2-1, with a weak D call TRBD2 (6 bases). The germline gives CDR1 SQVTM, CDR2 ANQGSEA. The CDR3 sequence is 15 residues long. Trimming cost V 7 bases and J 2 bases, with 18 bases left between them.

The chain recombines TRBV5-1 with TRBJ2-7, with 9 bases that match TRBD1. This CDR3 comprises 14 residues. Germline assignment: CDR1 SGHRS and CDR2 YFSETQ. Trimming at V came to 6 bases and at J to 2 bases, leaving 6 bases not matched to a gene. CDR3 bases: TGCGCCAGCATCCCGGACAGGGGCCCCTACGAGCAGTACTTC. It encodes CASIPDRGPYEQYF.

J is TRBJ2-1 and V is TRBV7-9; 7 bases match TRBD2. V was clipped by 3 bases and J by 16 bases; unmatched bases: 12. The germline gives CDR1 SEHNR, CDR2 FQNEAQ (reference sequence). The CDR3 totals 13 residues. DNA for the CDR3: TGTGCCAGCAGCTTTGAATCAACACTAGCGCCTTTCTTC. Protein sequence: CASSFESTLAPFF.

This chain connects TRBV7-2 to TRBJ2-7; TRBD1 agrees at 7 bases. The trim removed 8 bases at V and 2 bases at J, leaving 6 bases unmatched. Germline V lookup: CDR1 SGHTA, CDR2 FQGNSA. The CDR3 loop spans 13 amino acids. The CDR3 reads CASHGQDPYEQYF. CDR3 in DNA: TGTGCCAGCCACGGACAGGATCCCTACGAGCAGTACTTC. The variable domain in full, with the rest retrieved from reference TRBV7-2 and TRBJ2-7, is GAGVSQSPSNKVTEKGKDVELRCDPISGHTALYWYRQSLGQGLEFLIYFQGNSAPDKSGLPSDRFSAERTGGSVSTLTIQRTQQEDSAVYLCASHGQDPYEQYFGPGTRLTVT.

This clone has just a few counts. The J gene is TRBJ2-1, the V gene TRBV15; 9 bases are shared with TRBD2. This CDR3 spans 14 amino acids. In germline, CDR1 is LNHNV, CDR2 YYDKDF (reference sequence). V shed 7 bases and J 6 bases; nucleotides not matched to a gene: 7. The CDR3 region has the DNA TGTGCCACCATTCTAGCGGGAATCGGCAATGAGCAGTTCTTC. Translated: CATILAGIGNEQFF.

The chain links TRBV10-3 to TRBJ1-1; 8 nucleotides match TRBD1. Germline V lookup: CDR1 ENHRY, CDR2 SYGVKD. Trimming cost V 4 bases and J 8 bases; bases outside gene matches: 6. The CDR3 contains 13 residues. CDR3 amino acids: CAISGTGQKEAFF. The CDR3 DNA sequence: TGTGCCATCAGTGGGACAGGGCAAAAGGAAGCTTTCTTT.

This clone was detected a few times. The genes are TRBV7-9 and TRBJ1-5; TRBD1 might be the D (6 bases). V lost 5 bases to trimming and J lost 5 bases, with 13 bases between them. Germline V gene data show CDR1 as SEHNR and CDR2 as FQNEAQ (reference sequence). The CDR3 is 14 amino acids. The CDR3 sequence is CASSTQQGDQPQHF. The CDR3 nucleotides read TGTGCCAGCAGCACCCAACAGGGAGATCAGCCCCAGCATTTT.